The entry below gives a single T cell receptor (beta chain) sequence along with its context. As yet, its antigen is unknown. The sample belongs to a study of cytomegalovirus exposure and HLA in healthy donors. PCR employed 60 Vbeta and 13 Jbeta primers. Clones were read by immunoSEQ multiplex PCR, and TCRdb kept only the in-frame ones, dropping some. The sample comprises over 100,000 clones, 77% of which are singletons, and more than 4% rests with the top ten. Per germline, CDR1 SGHVS and CDR2 FNYEAQ. CDR3 length equals 12 residues. Deletions cut 6 bases from V and 0 bases from J, with 5 bases between. Study findings and constraints: Whilst most TCR sequences proved rare, a subset of public TCRs occurred across many donors.

This TCR was sampled from a male donor in good health and CMV-seropositive. Sequences were obtained from PBMCs. V usage is TRBV7-6 and J usage is TRBJ2-5; D gene uncertain. The CDR3 reads CASSYYQETQYF. In nucleotides, the CDR3 is TGTGCCAGCAGTTATTACCAAGAGACCCAGTACTTC.